The clone carrying this T cell receptor beta chain was seen more than once but under ten times. The antigen is undetermined. Making TCR cDNA involved 5'RACE template switching, which added UMIs and a universal primer site. In TCRdb, the 5' RACE reads were re-called with MiXCR into one record per CDR3 protein. This sample has 300,000 to 350,000 distinct CDR3 sequences, with approximately 4.2% found just once. CDR1 and CDR2 (germline): KGHSH, LQKENI. V lost 3 bases to trimming and J lost 3 bases, with 11 bases between them. This CDR3 comprises 14 residues. The sample belongs to a study of T cells after yellow fever vaccination. Study-level results: Subsequent booster samples again held most clones from primary vaccination (96% CD4, over 80% CD8).

The sequences come from PBMCs, collected 5 days after the yellow fever booster vaccination. The chain combines TRBV18 with TRBJ1-1; a weak D match, TRBD1 (5 bases). The sequence was collected from a man younger than 30 who received the YFV17D yellow fever vaccine. The CDR3 DNA sequence: TGTGCCAGCTCACCCTTGCCGGGGGACACTGAAGCTTTCTTT. Its protein is CASSPLPGDTEAFF.